The 15 T cell receptor beta chains given below trace back to one sample, sequenced in a study of T cell changes during pregnancy in multiple sclerosis. Profiling relied on immunoSEQ multiplex PCR, and the TCRdb table lists in-frame clones only, not all of them. The sample lists approximately 82,000 clones, about 93% seen once, with approximately 0.47% in the top ten. Sample: CD4+ T cells from peripheral blood mononuclear cells, taken in the second trimester of pregnancy. These receptors were collected from a female donor with multiple sclerosis, enrolled in a pregnancy study.

This chain joins TRBV9 and TRBJ1-2; possible D gene TRBD1, 6 bases. V was trimmed by 2 bases and J by 2 bases, leaving 13 bases between them. The CDR3 is 15 amino acids. In germline, CDR1 is SGDLS, CDR2 YYNGEE. CDR3 amino acids: CASSVDPGTNYGYTF. The CDR3 coding sequence is TGTGCCAGCAGCGTTGATCCCGGGACAAACTATGGCTACACCTTC.

The chain joins TRBV9 to TRBJ1-2, with D possibly matching TRBD1 (5 bases). V was pared by 4 bases and J by 0 bases, with 10 bases between. The CDR3 consists of 14 residues. Germline V gives CDR1 SGDLS, CDR2 YYNGEE. The CDR3 sequence is CASSPHRPNYGYTF. CDR3 DNA: TGTGCCAGCAGCCCCCACAGGCCTAACTATGGCTACACCTTC. Supplemented by reference TRBV9 and TRBJ1-2, the full variable domain reads DSGVTQTPKHLITATGQRVTLRCSPRSGDLSVYWYQQSLDQGLQFLIQYYNGEERAKGNILERFSAQQFPDLHSELNLSSLELGDSALYFCASSPHRPNYGYTFGSGTRLTVV.

The J gene is TRBJ1-2, the V gene TRBV30; no definite D call. CDR3 length: 13 amino acids. Germline lookup yields CDR1 GTSNPN and CDR2 SVGIG (reference sequence). The V end was cut by 5 bases, the J end by 7 bases, with 17 bases between. This CDR3 is CAWALSGLRGYTF. CDR3 in DNA: TGTGCCTGGGCCCTATCGGGTCTCCGTGGCTACACCTTC.

This chain links TRBV6-1 with TRBJ1-5, with D possibly matching TRBD1 (5 bases). This CDR3 is built from 13 residues. Per the germline V gene, CDR1 is MNHNS and CDR2 is SASEGT. The germline V and J ends were trimmed by 5 bases and 5 bases, with 10 bases remaining between them. The CDR3 region is CASSLSRDQPQHF. For the CDR3, the DNA is TGTGCCAGCAGTCTCTCCAGGGATCAGCCCCAGCATTTT.

This sequence joins TRBV5-4 and TRBJ2-3; possibly TRBD2 for D (5 bases). CDR1 is SGHNT and CDR2 is YYREEE in the germline V gene (reference sequence). The CDR3 loop spans 19 amino acids. Trimming cost V 0 bases and J 4 bases, with 24 bases left between them. The CDR3 is CASSLAEGWTARRPDTQYF. The CDR3 coding sequence is TGTGCCAGCAGCTTGGCCGAGGGCTGGACTGCTCGCCGGCCAGATACGCAGTATTTT.

The CDR3 coding sequence is TGTGCCAGCAGCGTAGGACAGGGAGGCCACGAGCAGTACTTC. Residues: CASSVGQGGHEQYF. The genes are TRBV9 and TRBJ2-7; D may be TRBD1 (7 bases). This CDR3 is built from 14 residues. Germline V lookup: CDR1 SGDLS, CDR2 YYNGEE. Trimming left V 0 bases short and J 5 bases short, with 12 bases between.

The V call is TRBV2, the J call TRBJ2-7; 7 bases fit TRBD2. The CDR3 spans 16 residues. The ends lost 1 base at V and 0 bases at J; junction bases unmatched: 6. Germline CDR1 reads SNHLY; CDR2 reads FYNNEI. CDR3 coding DNA: TGTGCCAGCAGTGAAGGTCCTTGGGGGGGCTCCTACGAGCAGTACTTC. The encoded protein is CASSEGPWGGSYEQYF.

V usage is TRBV7-7 and J usage is TRBJ2-2, with 10 bases matching TRBD1. The germline gives CDR1 SSHAT, CDR2 FNYEAQ (reference sequence). This CDR3 comprises 16 residues. J gave up 2 bases and V 5 bases, and 5 bases lay outside the gene matches. The CDR3 sequence is CASSAWTGGNTGELFF. The CDR3, as DNA: TGTGCCAGCAGCGCCTGGACAGGGGGTAACACCGGGGAGCTGTTTTTT.

This clone was counted a single time. The chain couples TRBV27 to TRBJ2-1; TRBD2 aligns across 13 bases. The CDR3 contains 14 residues. Germline CDR1 reads MNHEY; CDR2 reads SMNVEV (reference sequence). The V gene end was trimmed by 5 bases and the J gene end by 9 bases; junction bases not matched to a gene: 4. CDR3 in DNA: TGTGCCAGCAGTCAAAGGACTAGCGGGAGTGAGCAGTTCTTC. As protein: CASSQRTSGSEQFF.

The chain couples TRBV9 to TRBJ1-2; 9 nucleotides match TRBD1. The CDR3 consists of 20 residues. The germline V gene has CDR1 SGDLS and CDR2 YYNGEE. Trimming removed 0 bases from V and 11 bases from J; junction bases left unmatched: 26. For the CDR3, the DNA is TGTGCCAGCAGCGTAGAGCTTATTGGGGGAGTGGGACAGGGCCAAACCAGGTACACCTTC. Translated: CASSVELIGGVGQGQTRYTF.

The J gene is TRBJ2-2, the V gene TRBV19; no firm D call. This CDR3 comprises 14 residues. The ends were cut back, 8 bases at V and 0 bases at J, with 10 bases in the middle. CDR1 and CDR2 (germline): LNHDA, SQIVND (reference sequence). CDR3 in amino acids: CASYSISNTGELFF. CDR3 coding DNA: TGTGCCAGTTACAGTATCTCGAACACCGGGGAGCTGTTTTTT.

This clone occurred once. V and J are TRBV4-2 and TRBJ1-3; D not certain. The CDR3 is made up of 15 amino acids. V lost 0 bases and J 2 bases, leaving 8 bases between the germline ends. Per the germline V gene, CDR1 is LGHNA and CDR2 is YNFKEQ. The CDR3 DNA reads TGTGCCAGCAGCCAAGACCGAGCGACTGGAAACACCATATATTTT. It translates to CASSQDRATGNTIYF.

The gene calls are TRBV5-6 and TRBJ2-1, with TRBD2 as a possible D gene (6 bases). Trimming removed 0 bases from V and 7 bases from J, with 11 bases in between. Germline V lookup: CDR1 SGHDT, CDR2 YYEEEE. This CDR3 contains 14 residues. The CDR3 nucleotides are TGTGCCAGCAGCTTGGCAGGGAGGTTGAATGAGCAGTTCTTC. Its protein product is CASSLAGRLNEQFF. Using reference TRBV5-6 and TRBJ2-1 for the parts outside the CDR3, the full variable domain is DAGVTQSPTHLIKTRGQQVTLRCSPKSGHDTVSWYQQALGQGPQFIFQYYEEEERQRGNFPDRFSGHQFPNYSSELNVNALLLGDSALYLCASSLAGRLNEQFFGPGTRLTVL.

The J gene is TRBJ1-2, the V gene TRBV28; D not resolved. Germline assignment: CDR1 MDHEN and CDR2 SYDVKM. V was clipped by 2 bases and J by 2 bases, with 12 bases between them. The CDR3 totals 15 residues. The CDR3 coding sequence is TGTGCCAGCAGTTTAACTAGGACGCCAAACTATGGCTACACCTTC. It yields the protein CASSLTRTPNYGYTF.

This chain connects TRBV5-1 to TRBJ1-2; no clear D. CDR1 SGHRS and CDR2 YFSETQ come from the germline V gene. There are 13 residues in the CDR3. The V and J ends lost 4 bases and 0 bases respectively, with 7 bases between them. The chain's CDR3 is CASSGDPNYGYTF. The CDR3 DNA is TGCGCCAGCAGCGGAGACCCTAACTATGGCTACACCTTC.